The 15 T cell receptor beta chains below come from one sample, sequenced in a study of T cell repertoires in aging, cancer and after chemotherapy. TCR beta rearrangements were amplified from peripheral blood genomic DNA. TRB rearrangements spanning V, D and J were amplified using mixed TRB-A/B primers. TCRdb re-derived calls from the multiplex PCR reads in MiXCR, one entry per CDR3 protein. The sample consists of more than 8,000 distinct CDR3 sequences, roughly 25% of them appearing once. Material: blood. All receptors derive from a human donor with a blood cancer.

The chain uses TRBV7-2 and TRBJ2-4; 8 nucleotides line up with TRBD2. Unmatched junction bases numbered 4, after V lost 3 bases and J lost 0 bases. Germline CDR1 reads SGHTA; CDR2 reads FQGNSA. This CDR3 has 16 amino acids. The CDR3 DNA sequence: TGTGCCAGCAGCTTTGACGGGGGGGTAGCCAAAAACATTCAGTACTTC. Its protein is CASSFDGGVAKNIQYF.

In this sample, this clonotype turned up many times. The chain uses TRBV19 and TRBJ1-1; D unresolved. Trimming took 6 bases from V and 4 from J, leaving 12 bases between them. The CDR3 covers 13 residues. Germline-derived CDR1 and CDR2 are LNHDA and SQIVND (reference sequence). This CDR3 reads CASRILWFTEAFF. Here the CDR3 DNA reads TGTGCCAGTAGGATCCTATGGTTCACTGAAGCTTTCTTT.

There are many counts of this clonotype. The chain links TRBV6-1 to TRBJ2-7, with 7 bases that match TRBD1. With V trimmed by 3 bases and J by 2 bases, 1 base remained unmatched. CDR1 and CDR2 from the germline V gene are MNHNS and SASEGT. The CDR3 runs 13 residues. The CDR3 is CASSDTGAYEQYF. The CDR3 DNA is TGTGCCAGCAGTGATACAGGGGCCTACGAGCAGTACTTC.

This clonotype was picked up a small number of times. The chain is built from TRBV6-4 and TRBJ1-1; perhaps TRBD1 as D (5 bases). The CDR3 runs 14 residues. With 8 bases removed from V and 7 bases from J, the gap between germline ends came to 20 bases. Germline CDR1 MRHNA, CDR2 SNTAGT. In DNA form, the CDR3 reads TGTGCCAGCCGTAGGGACGGAGGTACTGGTGAAGCTTTCTTT. This gives the protein CASRRDGGTGEAFF.

This clonotype is judged medium-sized. The chain is built from TRBV6-1 and TRBJ1-2, with a weak D call TRBD1 (5 bases). The CDR3 extends over 13 amino acids. Trimming took off 9 bases at V and 5 bases at J, with 16 bases between the two ends. CDR1 MNHNS and CDR2 SASEGT come from the germline V gene. Here the CDR3 reads CASSKGSGYGYTF. CDR3 DNA sequence: TGTGCCAGTAGCAAAGGTTCAGGGTATGGCTACACCTTC.

CDR3 amino acids: CASSLFDGSNQPQHF. The DNA of the CDR3 is TGTGCCAGCAGCTTATTCGACGGGTCCAATCAGCCCCAGCATTTT. V usage is TRBV7-2 and J usage is TRBJ1-5; no clear D. The length of the CDR3 is 15 residues. With 2 bases removed from V and 3 bases from J, the gap between germline ends came to 11 bases. Germline CDR1 and CDR2: SGHTA and FQGNSA. The whole variable domain, remainder taken from reference TRBV7-2 and TRBJ1-5, is GAGVSQSPSNKVTEKGKDVELRCDPISGHTALYWYRQSLGQGLEFLIYFQGNSAPDKSGLPSDRFSAERTGGSVSTLTIQRTQQEDSAVYLCASSLFDGSNQPQHFGDGTRLSIL.

In its sample, this clonotype was seen a few times. This chain joins TRBV5-6 and TRBJ1-1; perhaps TRBD1 as D (6 bases). V lost 5 bases and J 4 bases, leaving 12 bases between the germline ends. This CDR3 spans 13 amino acids. Germline V gene sequence: CDR1 SGHDT, CDR2 YYEEEE. CDR3 sequence (DNA): TGTGCCAGCAGATCCAGGGGCGTCACTGAAGCTTTCTTT. Translation gives CASRSRGVTEAFF.

J is TRBJ2-5 and V is TRBV12-3 or TRBV12-4, with 13 bases identical to TRBD2. This CDR3 has 15 residues. J was trimmed by 9 bases and V by 5 bases; bases with no gene match: 9. The CDR3 region has the DNA TGTGCCAGCAGTGTACTAGCGGGAGGGCCGGACTCCCAGTACTTC. Residues: CASSVLAGGPDSQYF.

By its share, this clonotype is medium-sized. The chain joins TRBV29-1 to TRBJ1-2; 7 bases align to TRBD1. V dropped 3 bases and J dropped 4; count of bases not matched to a gene: 11. The CDR3 covers 15 residues. Germline V gene lookup returns CDR1 SQVTM and CDR2 ANQGSEA. The CDR3 region is CSVDLGRGISYGYTF. CDR3 DNA sequence: TGCAGCGTTGATCTTGGCAGGGGGATTAGCTATGGCTACACCTTC.

By share, this clonotype counts as medium-sized. The V gene is TRBV29-1, the J gene TRBJ2-7; 7 nucleotides match TRBD1. Germline CDR1 is SQVTM and CDR2 is ANQGSEA. J lost 0 bases, V lost 3 bases, and 8 bases had no gene match. The CDR3 spans 15 residues. The CDR3 loop is CSVEAGTAFSYEQYF. The DNA for the CDR3 is TGCAGCGTTGAGGCTGGGACAGCCTTCTCCTACGAGCAGTACTTC.

This clonotype is medium-sized. V usage is TRBV6-2 or TRBV6-3 and J usage is TRBJ2-7; TRBD1 aligns across 8 bases. This CDR3 contains 14 residues. V shed 4 bases, J shed 2 bases, and the junction held 4 bases outside the gene matches. Germline CDR1 reads MNHEY; CDR2 reads SVGEGT. This CDR3 is CASSWTGLPYEQYF. CDR3 sequence (DNA): TGTGCCAGCAGTTGGACAGGGCTTCCCTACGAGCAGTACTTC.

The rearrangement links TRBV24-1 to TRBJ2-5, with 8 bases lining up with TRBD2. The CDR3 spans 15 residues. CDR1 KGHDR and CDR2 SFDVKD come from the germline V gene. The V segment lost 7 bases and the J segment 1 base; nucleotides outside the gene matches: 7. The CDR3, as DNA: TGTGCCACCAGCCAAACCACTAGCGGCCAAGAGACCCAGTACTTC. It specifies CATSQTTSGQETQYF.

The chain uses TRBV7-9 and TRBJ1-1, with no clear D. V lost 5 bases, J lost 8 bases, and 12 bases lay in between. CDR1 and CDR2 from the germline V gene are SEHNR and FQNEAQ (reference sequence). The CDR3 is 12 residues long. The CDR3 nucleotides are TGTGCCAGCAGCCCCAATAGTCCAGAAGCTTTCTTT. Translation gives CASSPNSPEAFF.

This clonotype was observed a few times. The V call is TRBV5-4, the J call TRBJ1-1, with a possible D match to TRBD1 (5 bases). The CDR3 is 14 residues long. Trimming took off 4 bases at V and 1 base at J, with 11 bases between the two ends. Germline lookup yields CDR1 SGHNT and CDR2 YYREEE (reference sequence). CDR3 DNA sequence: TGTGCCAGCAGCCCCGCCGGGGCGAACACTGAAGCTTTCTTT. Translated: CASSPAGANTEAFF.

Comments on this clonotype: This may be a read error: a much more frequent sequence differs by one nucleotide. Here the CDR3 reads CASSSPDLAVNSHLHF. The DNA for the CDR3 is TGTGCCAGCAGCTCACCCGACCTTGCTGTAAATTCACACCTCCACTTT. The chain combines TRBV7-2 with TRBJ1-6; D is undetermined. CDR3 length: 16 amino acids. Germline-derived CDR1 and CDR2 are SGHTA and FQGNSA.